These 24 T cell receptor beta chains came from one sample sequenced in a study of cytomegalovirus exposure and HLA in healthy donors (dated by TCRdb to the late 2010s). Libraries were constructed by the immunoSEQ multiplex PCR assay. For the multiplex PCR, a mixture combining 60 forward primers for TCR Vbeta segments and 13 reverse primers for TCR Jbeta segments was used. The source is immuneACCESS, and TCRdb retained only in-frame sequences with V and J called. Part of the clones is not carried over; for the studies checked, unresolved V genes explain less than half of this, and the remainder is unexplained. The sample includes about 140,000 clones, with 80% observed a single time. Jointly, the top ten make up under 6% of the sample. Sequencing input: PBMCs. The source is a man aged 40-49 years in good health and CMV-seronegative.

The rearrangement joins TRBV6-5 to TRBJ2-1, with 7 bases aligning to TRBD2. The germline V gene has CDR1 MNHEY and CDR2 SVGAGI. Unmatched junction bases numbered 7, after V lost 7 bases and J lost 4 bases. The CDR3 is made up of 14 amino acids. The chain's CDR3 is CASTLDSGYNEQFF. Written as DNA, the CDR3 is TGTGCCAGCACCTTGGATAGCGGGTACAATGAGCAGTTCTTC.

This clone occurred a few times. The chain couples TRBV7-9 to TRBJ1-2, with D possibly being TRBD1 (5 bases). The germline V and J ends were trimmed by 3 bases and 4 bases, with 6 bases remaining between them. This CDR3 has 12 residues. CDR1 SEHNR and CDR2 FQNEAQ come from the germline V gene (reference sequence). CDR3 DNA: TGTGCCAGCAGCTTGGGGGGCTATGGCTACACCTTC. Protein sequence: CASSLGGYGYTF.

The chain recombines TRBV6-5 with TRBJ2-1; D is possibly TRBD1 (6 bases). Germline V gene data show CDR1 as MNHEY and CDR2 as SVGAGI. The V gene lost 4 bases and the J gene lost 3 bases, with 16 bases spanning the gap. CDR3 length: 16 residues. This chain's CDR3 is CASSSYRVRIYNEQFF. For the CDR3, the DNA is TGTGCCAGCAGTTCGTACAGGGTAAGAATCTACAATGAGCAGTTCTTC.

The rearrangement links TRBV19 to TRBJ1-3, with a possible D match to TRBD1 (6 bases). Germline V gene sequence: CDR1 LNHDA, CDR2 SQIVND (reference sequence). V lost 7 bases and J 4 bases, leaving 14 bases between the germline ends. The CDR3 sequence is 14 residues long. The CDR3 DNA reads as TGTGCCAGTAACAACAGGGTCGGCGGAAACACCATATATTTT. It codes for CASNNRVGGNTIYF.

This chain uses TRBV18 with TRBJ2-7; TRBD1 matches at 8 bases. Losses at the gene ends were 0 bases for V and 4 bases for J; bases not matched to a gene: 5. CDR3 size: 15 residues. Germline CDR1 is KGHSH and CDR2 is LQKENI. The CDR3 nucleotides are TGTGCCAGCTCACCACCCTCCCAGGGGGCATACGAGCAGTACTTC. Translated: CASSPPSQGAYEQYF.

CDR3 residues: CASSQVGLGGNSPLHF. DNA for the CDR3: TGCGCCAGCAGCCAAGTCGGTCTGGGGGGAAATTCACCCCTCCACTTT. The V call is TRBV4-3, the J call TRBJ1-6; TRBD1 is a possible D gene (5 bases). Between the trimmed V and J ends, which lost 1 base and 7 bases, there was a span of 14 bases. The V gene's germline CDR1 is LGHNA and CDR2 YSLEER. The CDR3 sequence is 16 residues long.

The chain is built from TRBV19 and TRBJ1-4; 11 nucleotides agree with TRBD1. J was trimmed by 8 bases and V by 5 bases; bases with no gene match: 4. The CDR3 totals 14 residues. CDR1 is LNHDA and CDR2 is SQIVND in the germline V gene (reference sequence). CDR3: CASSLDRGREKLFF. CDR3 DNA: TGTGCCAGTAGTTTGGACAGGGGGCGGGAAAAACTGTTTTTT. Using reference TRBV19 and TRBJ1-4 for the parts outside the CDR3, the full variable domain is DGGITQSPKYLFRKEGQNVTLSCEQNLNHDAMYWYRQDPGQGLRLIYYSQIVNDFQKGDIAEGYSVSREKKESFPLTVTSAQKNPTAFYLCASSLDRGREKLFFGSGTQLSVL.

This clone showed up just a few times. The chain recombines TRBV28 with TRBJ2-1; 7 bases map to TRBD2. Germline CDR1 reads MDHEN; CDR2 reads SYDVKM. Losses at the gene ends were 6 bases for V and 15 bases for J; bases not matched to a gene: 14. The CDR3 is made up of 13 amino acids. CDR3 sequence: CASSRRAGQALFF. The CDR3 coding sequence is TGTGCCAGCAGCAGACGAGCGGGGCAAGCGCTGTTCTTC.

The J gene is TRBJ2-7, the V gene TRBV14; 7 nucleotides line up with TRBD1. Losses at the gene ends were 5 bases for V and 1 base for J; bases not matched to a gene: 8. The CDR3 covers 15 residues. The V gene's germline CDR1 is SGHDN and CDR2 FVKESK. CDR3 residues: CASSDAGTASYEQYF. In DNA form, the CDR3 reads TGTGCCAGCAGCGACGCAGGGACAGCTTCCTACGAGCAGTACTTC.

The genes are TRBV2 and TRBJ1-5; 11 bases align to TRBD1. From germline, CDR1 is SNHLY and CDR2 FYNNEI. V lost 4 bases to trimming and J lost 2 bases; unmatched junction nucleotides: 7. The CDR3 loop spans 17 amino acids. The CDR3 DNA sequence: TGTGCCAGCAGTGGGGGACAGGGGGTAACGGGCAATCAGCCCCAGCATTTT. Amino acid sequence: CASSGGQGVTGNQPQHF.

The rearrangement joins TRBV5-6 to TRBJ2-5, with a tentative D call TRBD2 (6 bases). The CDR3 contains 12 residues. The V end was cut by 6 bases, the J end by 5 bases, with 11 bases between. Germline CDR1 SGHDT, CDR2 YYEEEE. CDR3 DNA: TGTGCCAGCACCTATGGGGGGGAGACCCAGTACTTC. Protein sequence: CASTYGGETQYF.

The chain is built from TRBV5-1 and TRBJ1-6; D possibly corresponds to TRBD1 (5 bases). CDR3 length: 17 amino acids. Germline V gene data show CDR1 as SGHRS and CDR2 as YFSETQ. V was cut by 0 bases and J by 7 bases, with 17 bases left in between. The DNA of the CDR3 is TGCGCCAGCAGCTTGGACAGGAACCAAATCTCAAATTCACCCCTCCACTTT. It codes for CASSLDRNQISNSPLHF.

J is TRBJ2-7 and V is TRBV5-1, with 10 bases fitting TRBD1. Germline V gene data show CDR1 as SGHRS and CDR2 as YFSETQ. V lost 5 bases, J lost 4 bases, and 6 bases stayed unmatched. The CDR3 extends over 14 amino acids. The chain's CDR3 is CASRDRGGGYEQYF. The CDR3 DNA is TGCGCCAGCAGGGACAGGGGGGGAGGGTACGAGCAGTACTTC.

The V gene is TRBV6-5, the J gene TRBJ1-5; 7 nucleotides line up with TRBD1. Losses at the gene ends were 6 bases for V and 3 bases for J; bases not matched to a gene: 8. Germline V CDR1 and CDR2: MNHEY, SVGAGI. The CDR3 runs 15 residues. CDR3 nucleotide sequence: TGTGCCAGCAGGGGAACAGGGGTGGACAATCAGCCCCAGCATTTT. As protein: CASRGTGVDNQPQHF.

This clone occurred a few times. V and J are TRBV5-1 and TRBJ2-2; 8 bases are a match to TRBD1. The CDR3 spans 14 residues. Germline trimming cut 4 bases from V and 1 base from J; bases unmatched to any gene: 0. Germline V gene data show CDR1 as SGHRS and CDR2 as YFSETQ. The CDR3 DNA follows: TGCGCCAGCAGCGGGACAGGGAACACCGGGGAGCTGTTTTTT. The encoded protein is CASSGTGNTGELFF.

The chain recombines TRBV7-2 with TRBJ1-3, with unresolved D. The CDR3 has 14 residues. Trimming took 5 bases from V and 4 from J, leaving 12 bases between them. Germline CDR1 SGHTA, CDR2 FQGNSA. DNA of the CDR3: TGTGCCAGCAGCCCAGACCCGGGGGGAAACACCATATATTTT. Encoded protein: CASSPDPGGNTIYF.

The chain uses TRBV2 and TRBJ1-4, with TRBD1 matching 7 bases. Germline loops: CDR1 SNHLY, CDR2 FYNNEI. CDR3 length: 16 residues. The ends lost 1 base at V and 3 bases at J; junction bases unmatched: 5. The CDR3 nucleotides are TGTGCCAGCAGTGAAGGACAGGGATGGGCTAATGAAAAACTGTTTTTT. Amino acids: CASSEGQGWANEKLFF.

The chain is built from TRBV12-5 and TRBJ1-3; D possibly corresponds to TRBD1 (6 bases). CDR1 and CDR2 (germline): LGHNT, FRNRAP. Trimming left V 7 bases short and J 2 bases short, with 12 bases between. This CDR3 comprises 14 residues. The CDR3 DNA sequence: TGTGCTAGTGCCACGGACAGTACTGGAAACACCATATATTTT. The encoded protein is CASATDSTGNTIYF.

CDR3 in DNA: TGTGCCAGCAGCTTGGCCTGGGAGCGAAGCACAGATACGCAGTATTTT. It translates to CASSLAWERSTDTQYF. The rearrangement links TRBV5-4 to TRBJ2-3; a possible D gene is TRBD2 (5 bases). This CDR3 comprises 16 residues. Trimming pared 0 bases from V and 0 bases from J, leaving 11 bases between. Per germline, CDR1 SGHNT and CDR2 YYREEE (reference sequence). The variable domain in full, completed from reference TRBV5-4 and TRBJ2-3, reads ETGVTQSPTHLIKTRGQQVTLRCSSQSGHNTVSWYQQALGQGPQFIFQYYREEENGRGNFPPRFSGLQFPNYSSELNVNALELDDSALYLCASSLAWERSTDTQYFGPGTRLTVL.

V usage is TRBV5-6 and J usage is TRBJ2-3, with TRBD2 identical over 7 bases. V shed 0 bases, J shed 6 bases, and the junction held 7 bases outside the gene matches. Germline values: CDR1 SGHDT, CDR2 YYEEEE. The CDR3 contains 15 residues. The CDR3 sequence: CASSLERGPSDTQYF. CDR3 DNA sequence: TGTGCCAGCAGCTTGGAGCGGGGACCGTCGGATACGCAGTATTTT.

The chain is built from TRBV11-2 and TRBJ1-1; the match to TRBD1 covers 7 bases. CDR3 length equals 12 residues. Germline V gene lookup returns CDR1 SGHAT and CDR2 FQNNGV. Trimming at V came to 6 bases and at J to 4 bases, leaving 2 bases not matched to a gene. CDR3: CASRQGRTEAFF. CDR3 nucleotide sequence: TGTGCCAGCAGACAGGGGCGCACTGAAGCTTTCTTT.

This chain uses TRBV11-3 with TRBJ2-2, with 10 nucleotides matching TRBD1. CDR3 length equals 16 residues. Trimming took 5 bases from V and 1 from J; bases not matched to a gene: 4. The germline V gene has CDR1 SGHNT and CDR2 YENEEA. This CDR3 reads CASSPGQGENTGELFF. The CDR3 bases are TGTGCCAGCAGCCCCGGACAGGGGGAGAACACCGGGGAGCTGTTTTTT.

With regard to this clone: The junction shows a germline mismatch at one end, possibly a read error. The gene calls are TRBV29-1 and TRBJ2-5; no clear D. The CDR3 has 11 amino acids. Germline CDR1 reads SQVTM; CDR2 reads ANQGSEA. The CDR3 sequence is CSVEVGEAQYF. CDR3 DNA: TGCAGCGTTGAAGTCGGAGAGGCCCAGTACTTC.

The J gene is TRBJ2-2, the V gene TRBV11-2, with 7 positions matching TRBD2. Germline V gene data show CDR1 as SGHAT and CDR2 as FQNNGV. Trimming removed 5 bases from V and 0 bases from J; junction bases left unmatched: 3. CDR3 size: 15 residues. The CDR3, as DNA: TGTGCCAGCAGCCTACTAGCGTCGAACACCGGGGAGCTGTTTTTT. Amino acid sequence: CASSLLASNTGELFF. The full variable domain, its missing parts supplied by reference TRBV11-2 and TRBJ2-2, is EAGVAQSPRYKIIEKRQSVAFWCNPISGHATLYWYQQILGQGPKLLIQFQNNGVVDDSQLPKDRFSAERLKGVDSTLKIQPAKLEDSAVYLCASSLLASNTGELFFGEGSRLTVL.